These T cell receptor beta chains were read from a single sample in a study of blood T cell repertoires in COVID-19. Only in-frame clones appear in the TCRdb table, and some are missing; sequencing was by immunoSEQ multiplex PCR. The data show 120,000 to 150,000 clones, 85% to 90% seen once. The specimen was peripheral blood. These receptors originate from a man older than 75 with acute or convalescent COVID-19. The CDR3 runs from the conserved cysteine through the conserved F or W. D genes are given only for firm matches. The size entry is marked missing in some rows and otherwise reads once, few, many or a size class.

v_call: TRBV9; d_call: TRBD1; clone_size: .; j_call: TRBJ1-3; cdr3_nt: TGTGCCAGCAGCTTGGGGACAGGTCGGGCTGGAAACACCATATATTTT; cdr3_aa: CASSLGTGRAGNTIYF
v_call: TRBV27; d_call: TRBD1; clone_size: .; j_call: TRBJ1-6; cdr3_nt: TGTGCCAGCAGTTTGGGGACAGGACTTAATTCACCCCTCCACTTT; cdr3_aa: CASSLGTGLNSPLHF
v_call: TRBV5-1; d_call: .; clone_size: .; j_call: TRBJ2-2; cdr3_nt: TGCGCCAGCAGCTTGGCCCTATACAGGGCCGGGGAGCTGTTTTTT; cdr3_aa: CASSLALYRAGELFF
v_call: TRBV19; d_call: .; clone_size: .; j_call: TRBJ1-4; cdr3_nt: TGTGCCAGTAGCCCGACAGCAACTAATGAAAAACTGTTTTTT; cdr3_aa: CASSPTATNEKLFF
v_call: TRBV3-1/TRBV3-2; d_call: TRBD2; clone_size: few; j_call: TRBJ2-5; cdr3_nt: TGTGCCAGCAGCCAAAGGGGACTAGCGGGAGAGACCCAGTACTTC; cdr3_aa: CASSQRGLAGETQYF
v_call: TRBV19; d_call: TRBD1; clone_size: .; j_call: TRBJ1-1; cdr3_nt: TGTGCCAGTAGGACCGGGACAGGGGGCACTGAAGCTTTCTTT; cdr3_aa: CASRTGTGGTEAFF
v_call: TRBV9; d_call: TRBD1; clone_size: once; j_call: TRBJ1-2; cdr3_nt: TGTGCCAGCAGCGCCTTTGAGGGGGCAATAGGCTACACCTTC; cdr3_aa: CASSAFEGAIGYTF
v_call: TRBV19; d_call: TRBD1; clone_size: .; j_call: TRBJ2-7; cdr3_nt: TGTGCCAGTAGTAAAACACAGGGGGCCGAGCAGTACTTC; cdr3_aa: CASSKTQGAEQYF
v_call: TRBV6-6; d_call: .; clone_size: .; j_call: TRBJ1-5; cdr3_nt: TGTGCCAGCAGTTACTATGGGGCAGGCAACATTCAGCCCCAGCATTTT; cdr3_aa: CASSYYGAGNIQPQHF
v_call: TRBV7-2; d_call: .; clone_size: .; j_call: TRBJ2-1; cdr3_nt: TGTGCCAGCAGCTTAGCACAGAACTCCTACAATGAGCAGTTCTTC; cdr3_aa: CASSLAQNSYNEQFF
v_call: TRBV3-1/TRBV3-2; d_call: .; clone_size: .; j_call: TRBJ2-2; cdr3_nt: TGTGCCAGCAGCCAAGCGCTAGAGAACACCGGGGAGCTGTTTTTT; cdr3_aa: CASSQALENTGELFF
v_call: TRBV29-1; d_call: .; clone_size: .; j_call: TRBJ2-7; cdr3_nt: TGCAGCGCCAAACTTGGGAGGCTCGAGCAGTACTTC; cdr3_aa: CSAKLGRLEQYF
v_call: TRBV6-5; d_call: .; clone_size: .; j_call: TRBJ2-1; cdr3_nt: TGTGCCAGCGGGCTATCAGGGGTTTACAATGAGCAGTTCTTC; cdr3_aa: CASGLSGVYNEQFF
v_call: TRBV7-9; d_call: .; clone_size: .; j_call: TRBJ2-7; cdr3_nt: TGTGCCAGCTCAGCGGCCTACGAGCAGTACTTC; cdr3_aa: CASSAAYEQYF
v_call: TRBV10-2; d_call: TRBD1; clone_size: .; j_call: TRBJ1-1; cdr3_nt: TGCGCCAGCAGTGCAACAGGGGCCCCGGTTACTGAAGCTTTCTTT; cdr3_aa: CASSATGAPVTEAFF
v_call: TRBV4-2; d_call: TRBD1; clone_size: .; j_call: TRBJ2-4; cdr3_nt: TGTGCCAGCAGCCTCAGGGACGGTCAGGGGGAAATTCAGTACTTC; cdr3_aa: CASSLRDGQGEIQYF
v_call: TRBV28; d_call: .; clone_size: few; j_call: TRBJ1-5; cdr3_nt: TGTGCCAGCAGTACAGGGATCAGCAATCAGCCCCAGCATTTT; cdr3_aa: CASSTGISNQPQHF
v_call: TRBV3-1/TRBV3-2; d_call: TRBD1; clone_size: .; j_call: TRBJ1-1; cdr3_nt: TGTGCCAGCAGCCAACCACTCGAGGGGGCGGGAGCTTTCTTT; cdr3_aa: CASSQPLEGAGAFF
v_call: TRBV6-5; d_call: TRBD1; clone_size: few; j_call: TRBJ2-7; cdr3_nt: TGTGCCAGCAGTCGAGGTGGGACAGGGTCGCAAGAGCAGTACTTC; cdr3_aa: CASSRGGTGSQEQYF
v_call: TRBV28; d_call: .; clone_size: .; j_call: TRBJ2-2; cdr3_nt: TGTGCCAGCAGCGGGAGAAACACCGGGGAGCTGTTTTTT; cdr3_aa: CASSGRNTGELFF
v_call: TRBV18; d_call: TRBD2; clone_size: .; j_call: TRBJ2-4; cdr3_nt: TGTGCCAGCTCCGCGGGGGTTTTGGAGGACATTCAGTACTTC; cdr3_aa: CASSAGVLEDIQYF
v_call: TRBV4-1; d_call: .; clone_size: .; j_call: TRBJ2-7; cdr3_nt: TGCGCCAGCAGCCCCACAACCCCAGGGAGGACTATCGAGCAGTACTTC; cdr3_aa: CASSPTTPGRTIEQYF
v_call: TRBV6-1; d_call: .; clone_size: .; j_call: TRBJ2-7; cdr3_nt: TGTGCCAGCAGTGAGCGGACTATCTACGAGCAGTACTTC; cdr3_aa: CASSERTIYEQYF
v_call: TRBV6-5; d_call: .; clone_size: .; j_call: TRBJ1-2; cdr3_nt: TGTGCCAGCAGTTACTCGGCGGGATACAACTATGGCTACACCTTC; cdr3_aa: CASSYSAGYNYGYTF
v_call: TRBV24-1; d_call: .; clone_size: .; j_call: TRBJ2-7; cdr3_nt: TGTGCCACCATAGCCAATCTACTCCGCGAGCAGTACTTC; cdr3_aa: CATIANLLREQYF
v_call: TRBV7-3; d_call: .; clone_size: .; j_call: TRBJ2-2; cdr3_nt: TGTGCCAGCCAAAAAGGGGCTTCCACCGGGGAGCTGTTTTTT; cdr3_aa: CASQKGASTGELFF
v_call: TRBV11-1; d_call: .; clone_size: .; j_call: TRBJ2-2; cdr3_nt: TGTGCCAGCAGCCCAAGAACTAAAATCTACACCGGGGAGCTGTTTTTT; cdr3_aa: CASSPRTKIYTGELFF
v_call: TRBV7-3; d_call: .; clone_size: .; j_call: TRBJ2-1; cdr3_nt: TGTGCCAGCAGCTCCTCAAGCAGGGCTCTATCCTACAATGAGCAGTTCTTC; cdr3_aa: CASSSSSRALSYNEQFF
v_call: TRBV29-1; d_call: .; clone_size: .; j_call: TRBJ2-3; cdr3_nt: TGCAGCGCAACCAGACAGGCGGGCACAGATACGCAGTATTTT; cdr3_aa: CSATRQAGTDTQYF
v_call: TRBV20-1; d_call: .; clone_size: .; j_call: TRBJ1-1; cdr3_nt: TGCAGTGCTAGTTATTCGGCCAGGGAAACTGAAGCTTTCTTT; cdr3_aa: CSASYSARETEAFF
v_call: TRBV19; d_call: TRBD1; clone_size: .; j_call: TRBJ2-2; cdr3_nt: TGTGCCAGTAGTCCGTGGGACAGGGGAAACACCGGGGAGCTGTTTTTT; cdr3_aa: CASSPWDRGNTGELFF
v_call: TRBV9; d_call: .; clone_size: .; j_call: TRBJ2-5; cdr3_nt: TGTGCCAGCAGCGTAGGGGTAGCGGACCAAGAGACCCAGTACTTC; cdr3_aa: CASSVGVADQETQYF
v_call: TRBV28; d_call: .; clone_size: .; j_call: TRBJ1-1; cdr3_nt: TGTGCCAGCAGCACCCCCGCGTCCTCTGCCTCTTTCTTT; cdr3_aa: CASSTPASSASFF
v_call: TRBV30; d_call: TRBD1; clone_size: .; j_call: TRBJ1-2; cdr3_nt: TGTGCCTGGAGTAGCGACAGGGTACCCACCTTC; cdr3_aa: CAWSSDRVPTF
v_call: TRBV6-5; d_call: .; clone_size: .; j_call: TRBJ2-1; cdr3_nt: TGTGCCAGCAGTAGAGACTCAGCCTACAATGAGCAGTTCTTC; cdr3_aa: CASSRDSAYNEQFF
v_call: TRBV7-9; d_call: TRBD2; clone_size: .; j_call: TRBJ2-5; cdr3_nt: TGTGCCAGCAGCGTAAGACTAGCGGGAGGGGAGACCCAGTACTTC; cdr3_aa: CASSVRLAGGETQYF
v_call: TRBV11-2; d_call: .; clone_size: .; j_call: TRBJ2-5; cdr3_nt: TGTGCCAGCAGCTTTTTGGGGCCTCGCTTTCGGGAGACCCAGTACTTC; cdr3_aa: CASSFLGPRFRETQYF
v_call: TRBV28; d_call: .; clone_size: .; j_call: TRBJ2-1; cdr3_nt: TGTGCCAGCAGTTGGTACTCCCACAATGAGCAGTTCTTC; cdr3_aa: CASSWYSHNEQFF
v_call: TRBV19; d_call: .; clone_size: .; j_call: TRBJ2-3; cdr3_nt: TGTGCCAGTAGTATTGACCCGGGACTGGGAGATACGCAGTATTTT; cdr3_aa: CASSIDPGLGDTQYF
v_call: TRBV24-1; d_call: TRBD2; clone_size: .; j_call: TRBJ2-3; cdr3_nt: TGTGCCACCAGTGATTCATCTAGCGGGGGGCTGGATACGCAGTATTTT; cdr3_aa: CATSDSSSGGLDTQYF
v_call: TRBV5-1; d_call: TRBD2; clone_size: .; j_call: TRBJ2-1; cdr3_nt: TGCGCCAGCAGCTGGGGGACTAGCGGGAGCTCCTACAATGAGCAGTTCTTC; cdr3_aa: CASSWGTSGSSYNEQFF
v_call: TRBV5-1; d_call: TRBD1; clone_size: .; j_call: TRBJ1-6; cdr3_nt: TGCGCCAGCAGCTTTGGACAGGGTATCAATTCACCCCTCCACTTT; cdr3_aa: CASSFGQGINSPLHF
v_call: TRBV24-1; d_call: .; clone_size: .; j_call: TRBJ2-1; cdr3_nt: TGTGCCACCAGTGGCCAGATTTACAATGAGCAGTTCTTC; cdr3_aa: CATSGQIYNEQFF
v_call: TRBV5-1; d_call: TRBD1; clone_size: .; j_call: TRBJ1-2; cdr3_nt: TGCGCCAGCAGCTTGGCTACCGGGACAGGGACTAACTATGGCTACACCTTC; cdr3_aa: CASSLATGTGTNYGYTF
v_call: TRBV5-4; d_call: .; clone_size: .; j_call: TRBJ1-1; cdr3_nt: TGTGCCAGCACCAGACCGGACAGGAACACTGAAGCTTTCTTT; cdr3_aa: CASTRPDRNTEAFF
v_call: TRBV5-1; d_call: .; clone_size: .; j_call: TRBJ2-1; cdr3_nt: TGCGCCAGCAGCTTGGGGGGCTTAGCCTACAATGAGCAGTTCTTC; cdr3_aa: CASSLGGLAYNEQFF
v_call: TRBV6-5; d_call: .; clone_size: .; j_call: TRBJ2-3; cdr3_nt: TGTGCCAGCAGAAGGGGAGATACGCAGTATTTT; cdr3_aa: CASRRGDTQYF
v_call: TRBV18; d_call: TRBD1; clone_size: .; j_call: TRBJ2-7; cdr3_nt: TGTGCCAGCTCACCGAGACAGGGGGAGCAGTACTTC; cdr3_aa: CASSPRQGEQYF
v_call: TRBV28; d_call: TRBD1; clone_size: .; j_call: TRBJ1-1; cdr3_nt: TGTGCCAGCAGTTCGTTGACAGGGGGCTACACTGAAGCTTTCTTT; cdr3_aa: CASSSLTGGYTEAFF
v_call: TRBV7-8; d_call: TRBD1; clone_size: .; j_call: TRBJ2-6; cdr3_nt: TGTGCCAGCAGCCGTGGGGCAGGGGGTATTGGGGCCAACGTCCTGACTTTC; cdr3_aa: CASSRGAGGIGANVLTF
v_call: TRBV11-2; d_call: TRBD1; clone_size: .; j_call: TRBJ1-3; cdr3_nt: TGTGCCAGCAGCTTGGGACAGTTTTCTGGAAACACCATATATTTT; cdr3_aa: CASSLGQFSGNTIYF
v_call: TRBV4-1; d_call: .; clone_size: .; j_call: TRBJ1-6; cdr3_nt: TGCGCCAGCAGCCAAGCCGGCAGCGGGCCTTTACCACCCCTCCACTTT; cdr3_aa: CASSQAGSGPLPPLHF
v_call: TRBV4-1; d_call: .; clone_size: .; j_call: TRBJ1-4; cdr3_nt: TGCGCCAGCAGCCAAGGACCGGGAAAACTGTTTTTT; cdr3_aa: CASSQGPGKLFF
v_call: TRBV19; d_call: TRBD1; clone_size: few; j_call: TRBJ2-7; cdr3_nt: TGTGCCACCACCCCGCCGGGACAGGGATCACGGCAGTACTTC; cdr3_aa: CATTPPGQGSRQYF
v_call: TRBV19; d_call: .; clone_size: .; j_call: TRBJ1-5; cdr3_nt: TGTGCCAGTAAAGGGGCCCGGGCCATATTTCAGCCCCAGCATTTT; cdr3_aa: CASKGARAIFQPQHF
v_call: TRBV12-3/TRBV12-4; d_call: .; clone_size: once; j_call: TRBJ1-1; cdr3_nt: TGTGCCAGCACCCAACGGGGATATGAAGCTTTCTTT; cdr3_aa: CASTQRGYEAFF
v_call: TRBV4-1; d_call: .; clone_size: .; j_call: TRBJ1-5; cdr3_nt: TGCGCCAGCAGCCAAGGTGGGTCGGGTCAGGGATTAAATCAGCCCCAGCATTTT; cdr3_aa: CASSQGGSGQGLNQPQHF
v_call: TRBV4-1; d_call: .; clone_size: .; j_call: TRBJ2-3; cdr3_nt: TGCGCCAGCAGCCAGAGTGTACAGGGCAGCACAGATACGCAGTATTTT; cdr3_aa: CASSQSVQGSTDTQYF
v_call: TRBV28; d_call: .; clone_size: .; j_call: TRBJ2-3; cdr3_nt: TGTGCCAGCAGCTCTACTTCCGGGAGCACAGATACGCAGTATTTT; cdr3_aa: CASSSTSGSTDTQYF